Described below is a single TCR beta chain sequence and its context. This entry comes from a study of blood T cell repertoires in COVID-19. Study-level information: The analysed material was cDNA or gDNA that came from T cells, B-cell-depleted T cells, or PBMCs.

The CDR3 contains 14 residues. Per germline, CDR1 LNHDA and CDR2 SQIVND (reference sequence). Trimming took 10 bases from V and 0 from J; bases not matched to a gene: 8. Seattle patients were enrolled while actively infected and followed longitudinally. Using immunoSEQ multiplex PCR, the repertoire was profiled, and TCRdb retains in-frame clones only, with some absent. The sample includes about 130,000 clones, roughly 80% of them seen just once. The sequenced material came from peripheral blood. The chain has TRBV19 and TRBJ1-1; 7 nucleotides align to TRBD1. This receptor was taken from a man older than 75 with COVID-19, enrolled during active disease. The CDR3 sequence: CATSGQFMNTEAFF. DNA of the CDR3: TGTGCCACCTCGGGACAGTTCATGAACACTGAAGCTTTCTTT. Drawing the rest from reference TRBV19 and TRBJ1-1, the complete variable domain is DGGITQSPKYLFRKEGQNVTLSCEQNLNHDAMYWYRQDPGQGLRLIYYSQIVNDFQKGDIAEGYSVSREKKESFPLTVTSAQKNPTAFYLCATSGQFMNTEAFFGQGTRLTVV.